A selection of T cell receptor beta chains follows, all from one sample in a study of OX40 agonist ivuxolimab in advanced cancers. Profiled with immunoSEQ multiplex PCR; TCRdb holds only in-frame clones, not every one. The sample gives about 30,000 clones, 80% to 90% of which show up once; about 32% is in the top ten. This specimen consisted of CD4+ or CD8+ T cells sorted from blood, obtained in a trial of the OX40 agonist ivuxolimab. The source of these receptors is an adult with an advanced solid tumor such as melanoma, head and neck, liver or kidney cancer. Both conserved end residues are part of each CDR3. Each record gives: CDR3 length, clone size, D gene, J gene, V gene, CDR3 protein, CDR3 DNA. D genes are given only for firm matches. Clone sizes are given selectively: once, few, many, or a class where the clone is expanded.

length: 16
size: -
D: TRBD1
J: TRBJ2-1
V: TRBV11-2
CDR3: CASSLYGTGVMNEQFF
DNA: TGTGCCAGCAGCTTATATGGGACAGGGGTTATGAATGAGCAGTTCTTC

length: 14
size: -
D: TRBD1
J: TRBJ1-1
V: TRBV2
CDR3: CASRARGRGTEAFF
DNA: TGTGCCAGCAGAGCCAGGGGGCGCGGCACTGAAGCTTTCTTT

length: 13
size: -
D: TRBD1
J: TRBJ2-1
V: TRBV10-2
CDR3: CASRSGTGNEQFF
DNA: TGCGCCAGCAGGTCAGGGACAGGGAATGAGCAGTTCTTC

length: 15
size: -
D: -
J: TRBJ2-7
V: TRBV4-1
CDR3: CASSQGQMGRSEQYF
DNA: TGCGCCAGCAGCCAAGGACAGATGGGGCGCTCCGAGCAGTACTTC

length: 16
size: -
D: -
J: TRBJ1-6
V: TRBV5-4
CDR3: CASSLGRDLEDSPLHF
DNA: TGTGCCAGCAGCTTAGGACGGGACCTAGAGGATTCACCCCTCCACTTT

length: 15
size: -
D: TRBD2
J: TRBJ2-1
V: TRBV27
CDR3: CASSEKRGGPNEQFF
DNA: TGTGCCAGCAGCGAAAAGCGGGGGGGCCCGAATGAGCAGTTCTTC

length: 14
size: -
D: -
J: TRBJ1-1
V: TRBV2
CDR3: CASGKATRYTEAFF
DNA: TGTGCCAGCGGGAAGGCGACCCGGTACACTGAAGCTTTCTTT

length: 15
size: -
D: -
J: TRBJ2-2
V: TRBV9
CDR3: CASSRVTGNTGELFF
DNA: TGTGCCAGCAGCCGTGTAACGGGCAACACCGGGGAGCTGTTTTTT

length: 17
size: -
D: -
J: TRBJ2-7
V: TRBV6-1
CDR3: CASSAIPSDPVTYEQYF
DNA: TGTGCCAGCAGTGCCATACCTAGCGATCCGGTAACCTACGAGCAGTACTTC

length: 15
size: -
D: -
J: TRBJ1-3
V: TRBV14
CDR3: CASRPTGTSGNTIYF
DNA: TGTGCCAGCCGCCCGACCGGGACATCCGGAAACACCATATATTTT

length: 16
size: -
D: TRBD1
J: TRBJ2-5
V: TRBV2
CDR3: CASSELQGAPGETQYF
DNA: TGTGCCAGCAGTGAACTACAGGGGGCGCCGGGAGAGACCCAGTACTTC

length: 15
size: -
D: -
J: TRBJ1-1
V: TRBV7-9
CDR3: CASSLGVGSVTEAFF
DNA: TGTGCCAGCAGCTTAGGGGTGGGGTCGGTTACTGAAGCTTTCTTT

length: 15
size: once
D: TRBD1
J: TRBJ1-2
V: TRBV9
CDR3: CASSIGTGDHYGYTF
DNA: TGTGCCAGCAGCATCGGGACAGGGGACCATTATGGCTACACCTTC